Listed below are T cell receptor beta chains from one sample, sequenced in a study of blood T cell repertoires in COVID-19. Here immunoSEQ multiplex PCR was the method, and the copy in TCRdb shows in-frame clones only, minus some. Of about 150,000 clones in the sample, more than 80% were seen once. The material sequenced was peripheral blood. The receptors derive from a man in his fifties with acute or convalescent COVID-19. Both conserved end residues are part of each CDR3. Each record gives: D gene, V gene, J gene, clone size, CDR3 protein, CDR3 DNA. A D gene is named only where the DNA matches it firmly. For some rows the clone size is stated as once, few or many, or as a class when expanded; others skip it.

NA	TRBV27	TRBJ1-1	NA	CASSPQGNTEAFF	TGTGCCAGCAGTCCCCAGGGGAACACTGAAGCTTTCTTT
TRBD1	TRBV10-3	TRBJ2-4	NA	CAISDRTGVNIQYF	TGTGCCATCAGTGATAGGACAGGGGTAAACATTCAGTACTTC
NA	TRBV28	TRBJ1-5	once	CASRDNNQPQHF	TGTGCCAGCCGGGACAACAATCAGCCCCAGCATTTT
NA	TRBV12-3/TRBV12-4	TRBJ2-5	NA	CASSRGETQYF	TGTGCCAGCAGCCGGGGGGAGACCCAGTACTTC
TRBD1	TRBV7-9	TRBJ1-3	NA	CASSLDGTGTGNTIYF	TGTGCCAGCAGCTTGGACGGGACAGGGACTGGAAACACCATATATTTT
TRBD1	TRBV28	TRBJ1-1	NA	CASSYRRDRGRNTEAFF	TGTGCCAGCAGTTACCGCCGGGACAGGGGGCGGAACACTGAAGCTTTCTTT
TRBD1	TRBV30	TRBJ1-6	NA	CAWSRLTGAAGWNSPLHF	TGTGCCTGGAGTCGCCTGACAGGGGCCGCAGGATGGAATTCACCCCTCCACTTT
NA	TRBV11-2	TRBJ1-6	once	CASSASSYNSPLHF	TGTGCCAGCAGTGCCAGCTCCTATAATTCACCCCTCCACTTT
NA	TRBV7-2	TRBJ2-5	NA	CASSLGGVETQYF	TGTGCCAGCAGCTTAGGTGGAGTAGAGACCCAGTACTTC
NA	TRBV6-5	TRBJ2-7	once	CASRQNRGGSSEQYF	TGTGCCAGCAGACAAAACAGGGGAGGTTCGAGCGAGCAGTACTTC
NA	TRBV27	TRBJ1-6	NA	CASTTGLGEAPLHF	TGTGCCAGCACCACCGGCTTAGGGGAGGCACCCCTCCACTTT
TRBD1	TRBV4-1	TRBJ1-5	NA	CASSQDQGQNDQPQHF	TGCGCCAGCAGCCAAGATCAGGGACAGAATGATCAGCCCCAGCATTTT
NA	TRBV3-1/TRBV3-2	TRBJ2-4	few	CASSQSPDTRLQYF	TGTGCCAGCAGCCAATCCCCGGACACCCGACTTCAGTACTTC
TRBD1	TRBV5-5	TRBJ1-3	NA	CASSLALTGGNTIYF	TGTGCCAGCAGCTTGGCCCTGACAGGGGGAAACACCATATATTTT
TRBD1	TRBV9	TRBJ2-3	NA	CASSVEGQGGTDTQYF	TGTGCCAGCAGCGTAGAGGGACAGGGTGGGACAGATACGCAGTATTTT
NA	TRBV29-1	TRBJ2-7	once	CSVEGQVQREQYF	TGCAGCGTTGAGGGGCAGGTCCAAAGGGAGCAGTACTTC
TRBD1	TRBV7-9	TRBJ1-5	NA	CASSPGQGTDQPQHF	TGTGCCAGCAGCCCAGGACAGGGGACCGATCAGCCCCAGCATTTT
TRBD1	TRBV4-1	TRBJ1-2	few	CASSLTILRDRGTYGYTF	TGCGCCAGCAGCCTTACCATCCTCCGGGACAGGGGAACCTATGGCTACACCTTC
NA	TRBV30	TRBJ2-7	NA	CASLSLAGAAYEQYF	TGTGCCTCCCTTAGTTTGGCAGGGGCGGCATACGAGCAGTACTTC
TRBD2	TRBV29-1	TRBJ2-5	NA	CSVEAPTSEGTQYF	TGCAGCGTTGAAGCCCCTACTAGCGAGGGGACCCAGTACTTC
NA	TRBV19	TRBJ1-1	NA	CASNTQVPGTEAFF	TGTGCCAGTAATACCCAGGTCCCGGGGACTGAAGCTTTCTTT
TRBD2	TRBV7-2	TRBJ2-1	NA	CASSQGLATYNEQFF	TGTGCCAGCAGCCAGGGACTAGCCACATACAATGAGCAGTTCTTC
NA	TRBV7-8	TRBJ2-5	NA	CASSTGQQETQYF	TGTGCCAGCAGCACCGGACAGCAAGAGACCCAGTACTTC
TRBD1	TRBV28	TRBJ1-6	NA	CASSPGTGNNSPLHF	TGTGCCAGCAGTCCCGGGACAGGGAATAATTCACCCCTCCACTTT
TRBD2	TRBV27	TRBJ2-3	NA	CASSLWRTSGNTQYF	TGTGCCAGCAGTTTATGGCGGACTAGCGGAAATACGCAGTATTTT
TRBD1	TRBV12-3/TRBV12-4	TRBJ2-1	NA	CASSLRDSNEQFF	TGTGCCAGCAGTTTAAGGGACAGCAATGAGCAGTTCTTC
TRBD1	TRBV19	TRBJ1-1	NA	CASIYRGMNTEAFF	TGTGCCAGTATCTACAGGGGAATGAACACTGAAGCTTTCTTT
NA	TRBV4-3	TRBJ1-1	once	CASSQDAFTENTEAFF	TGCGCCAGCAGCCAAGACGCTTTTACAGAGAACACTGAAGCTTTCTTT
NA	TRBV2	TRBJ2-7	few	CASSVDFDYEQYF	TGTGCCAGCAGTGTCGACTTCGACTACGAGCAGTACTTC
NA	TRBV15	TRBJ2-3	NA	CATSQGHTDTQYF	TGTGCCACATCTCAGGGGCACACAGATACGCAGTATTTT
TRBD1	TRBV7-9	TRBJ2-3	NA	CASSSGTGGTDTQYF	TGTGCCAGCAGCTCCGGGACAGGGGGAACAGATACGCAGTATTTT
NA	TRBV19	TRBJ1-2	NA	CASSIDLGTYGYTF	TGTGCCAGTAGTATAGATCTGGGCACCTATGGCTACACCTTC
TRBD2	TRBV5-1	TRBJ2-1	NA	CASSNLAGALNEQFF	TGCGCCAGCAGCAACCTAGCGGGAGCTTTGAATGAGCAGTTCTTC
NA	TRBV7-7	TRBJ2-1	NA	CASSLGAAIHNEQFF	TGTGCCAGCAGCTTAGGTGCGGCGATACACAATGAGCAGTTCTTC
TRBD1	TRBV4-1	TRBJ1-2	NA	CASSQDGQGPPYGYTF	TGCGCCAGCAGCCAAGATGGACAGGGACCTCCTTATGGCTACACCTTC
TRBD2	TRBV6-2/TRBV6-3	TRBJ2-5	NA	CASSYNQLAAPRETQYF	TGTGCCAGCAGTTATAATCAACTAGCGGCGCCTCGGGAGACCCAGTACTTC
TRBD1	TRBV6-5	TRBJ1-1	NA	CASMIQGGDTEAFF	TGTGCCAGCATGATACAGGGGGGAGACACTGAAGCTTTCTTT
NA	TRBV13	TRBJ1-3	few	CASSLVAVGNTIYF	TGTGCCAGCAGCTTAGTGGCAGTTGGAAACACCATATATTTT
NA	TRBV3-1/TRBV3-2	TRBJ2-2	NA	CASSQDAGRALGELFF	TGTGCCAGCAGCCAAGATGCCGGGAGAGCTCTCGGGGAGCTGTTTTTT
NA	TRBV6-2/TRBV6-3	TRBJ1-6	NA	CASSYPTQTGAARPLHF	TGTGCCAGCAGTTACCCGACACAGACAGGTGCCGCTCGACCCCTCCACTTT
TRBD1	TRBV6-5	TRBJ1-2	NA	CAIQTGHGYTF	TGTGCCATACAGACAGGGCATGGCTACACCTTC